What follows is one T cell receptor (beta chain) and its context. The sample comes from a study of blood T cell repertoires in COVID-19. Study at large: The origin of the acute and convalescent COVID-19 samples was the United States, Italy and Spain. PBMCs, B-cell-depleted T cells, or T cells provided the cDNA or gDNA that made up the material.

The CDR3 totals 13 residues. Trimming stripped 0 bases from V and 6 bases from J, with 9 bases between. Germline CDR1 SGHNT, CDR2 YENEEA. Authors' analysis steps: Using reference gene primer amplification, nucleated cell counts were estimated. TCRdb keeps only in-frame clones here, not all; method: immunoSEQ multiplex PCR. V, J and clone size were drawn from that table, and D and trimming were deduced from the DNA. Of 55,000 or so clones in the sample, 85% to 90% were seen once. The chain has TRBV11-3 and TRBJ2-7; D is possibly TRBD1 (5 bases). This clonotype originated in a man in his 60s with active COVID-19. Material for sequencing was peripheral blood. The CDR3 DNA follows: TGTGCCAGCAGCTTAGAGTGGACAACCGAGCAGTACTTC. Amino acids: CASSLEWTTEQYF.